These T cell receptor beta chains were read from a single sample in a study of shared T cell receptors in the human thymus. Repertoires were generated with immunoSEQ multiplex PCR, while TCRdb's copy carries only in-frame clones and drops some. This sample has about 730,000 clones, with 75% to 90% found just once. Separately, the same data were catalogued under a study of human thymus T cells.

The sequencing sample was made of thymocytes. These TCRs come from a girl in the first two years of life with a congenital heart defect. CDR3s include the opening cysteine and the closing phenylalanine or tryptophan. A D gene is named only where the DNA matches it firmly. The size of a clone is reported for some rows only, either as once, few or many, or as a class for expanded clones.

v_gene,j_gene,abundance,d_gene,CDR3aa,CDR3nt
TRBV5-1,TRBJ1-4,-,TRBD1,CASSRGQGRLFF,TGCGCCAGCAGCCGGGGACAGGGAAGGCTGTTTTTT
TRBV14,TRBJ1-2,-,-,CASSHPESHGYTF,TGTGCCAGCAGCCATCCCGAGAGCCATGGCTACACCTTC
TRBV25-1,TRBJ1-1,-,TRBD1,CASSDGTGTMNTEAFF,TGTGCCAGCAGTGATGGGACAGGGACCATGAACACTGAAGCTTTCTTT
TRBV5-4,TRBJ2-3,-,-,CASSPPGASDTQYF,TGTGCCAGCAGCCCCCCAGGGGCGTCAGATACGCAGTATTTT
TRBV4-1,TRBJ1-2,once,TRBD1,CASSQPTEGAYGYTF,TGCGCCAGCAGCCAACCAACAGAGGGGGCCTATGGCTACACCTTC
TRBV19,TRBJ1-1,-,-,CASNLGGTSFTEAFF,TGTGCCAGTAATTTGGGAGGGACCTCATTCACTGAAGCTTTCTTT
TRBV4-1,TRBJ2-7,-,TRBD1,CASSPPRDRAAYEQYF,TGCGCCAGCAGCCCCCCTCGCGACAGGGCCGCCTACGAGCAGTACTTC
TRBV7-8,TRBJ1-2,-,-,CASRPLGPTYGYTF,TGTGCCAGCAGACCTCTGGGGCCCACCTATGGCTACACCTTC
TRBV5-1,TRBJ2-7,-,-,CASSLAGDSYEQYF,TGCGCCAGCAGCTTGGCAGGGGACTCCTACGAGCAGTACTTC
TRBV4-1,TRBJ1-4,-,TRBD1,CASSQEVSALTGDNEKLFF,TGCGCCAGCAGCCAAGAGGTGTCTGCACTGACAGGGGATAATGAAAAACTGTTTTTT
TRBV5-1,TRBJ1-3,-,TRBD1,CASRTGTGSPSGNTIYF,TGCGCCAGCCGGACCGGGACAGGGTCCCCCTCTGGAAACACCATATATTTT
TRBV2,TRBJ1-2,-,TRBD1,CASSPKGDRVLANYGYTF,TGTGCCAGCAGCCCCAAAGGGGACAGGGTCTTGGCTAACTATGGCTACACCTTC
TRBV9,TRBJ2-1,-,-,CASSIRKRPAGLDNYNEQFF,TGTGCCAGCAGCATCCGAAAGAGACCCGCGGGACTCGATAACTACAATGAGCAGTTCTTC
TRBV13,TRBJ2-5,once,-,CASSLTGGRQETQYF,TGTGCCAGCAGCCTTACTGGCGGCCGCCAAGAGACCCAGTACTTC
TRBV28,TRBJ2-1,-,-,CASSLESGVSYNEQFF,TGTGCCAGCAGTTTAGAATCAGGGGTGTCCTACAATGAGCAGTTCTTC
TRBV6-1,TRBJ2-5,-,TRBD2,CASSEQKKRGGLPYF,TGTGCCAGCAGTGAACAGAAGAAGCGGGGGGGCCTTCCGTACTTC
TRBV10-3,TRBJ2-7,-,TRBD1,CAIGQGSYEQYF,TGTGCCATTGGACAGGGATCCTACGAGCAGTACTTC
TRBV27,TRBJ1-5,-,-,CASTPLSGRLNQPQHF,TGTGCCAGCACCCCCCTCTCAGGGAGGCTGAATCAGCCCCAGCATTTT
TRBV5-6,TRBJ1-2,-,-,CASSLVGDTPTNYGYTF,TGTGCCAGCAGCTTGGTGGGGGACACCCCAACTAACTATGGCTACACCTTC
TRBV5-4,TRBJ2-3,-,-,CASSVGGGEADTQYF,TGTGCCAGCAGCGTGGGAGGGGGGGAAGCAGATACGCAGTATTTT
TRBV5-1,TRBJ2-3,-,-,CASSLEIRYTQYF,TGCGCCAGCAGCTTGGAAATCCGTTATACGCAGTATTTT
TRBV5-4,TRBJ2-5,-,-,CASSKASGILFAETQYF,TGTGCCAGCAGCAAGGCGTCGGGTATTTTGTTTGCCGAGACCCAGTACTTC
TRBV6-6,TRBJ2-1,-,-,CASSLTIHEQFF,TGTGCCAGCAGTTTGACAATCCATGAGCAGTTCTTC
TRBV19,TRBJ2-1,-,TRBD2,CASNLHPGLAGKQFF,TGTGCCAGTAACCTCCACCCCGGACTAGCGGGGAAGCAGTTCTTC
TRBV9,TRBJ1-2,once,-,CASSVSIQPVNYGYTF,TGTGCCAGCAGCGTATCTATCCAACCTGTAAACTATGGCTACACCTTC
TRBV12-5,TRBJ2-5,few,-,CASALDYGRYQETQYF,TGTGCTAGTGCCTTGGACTACGGAAGGTACCAAGAGACCCAGTACTTC
TRBV19,TRBJ1-2,-,TRBD1,CASSTRPGQNYGYTF,TGTGCCAGTAGCACCCGCCCGGGACAGAACTATGGCTACACCTTC
TRBV29-1,TRBJ1-1,-,-,CSVDRTRPNTEAFF,TGCAGCGTTGATCGGACTAGACCCAACACTGAAGCTTTCTTT
TRBV4-3,TRBJ2-7,-,TRBD1,CASSQGWGDRGSYEQYF,TGCGCCAGCAGCCAAGGATGGGGGGACAGGGGGTCCTACGAGCAGTACTTC
TRBV4-2,TRBJ2-7,-,-,CASSQDQQVVCEQYF,TGTGCCAGCAGCCAAGATCAGCAGGTCGTTTGCGAGCAGTACTTC
TRBV14,TRBJ2-7,-,-,CASSQDIEPTEQYF,TGTGCCAGCAGCCAAGATATAGAGCCAACCGAGCAGTACTTC
TRBV5-1,TRBJ2-7,-,TRBD2,CASSSGGYEQYF,TGCGCCAGCAGCTCGGGGGGCTACGAGCAGTACTTC
TRBV14,TRBJ2-7,-,TRBD1,CASSQDVVWDSTYEQYF,TGTGCCAGCAGCCAAGATGTGGTCTGGGACAGCACCTACGAGCAGTACTTC
TRBV6-5,TRBJ1-1,once,-,CASSYIYPMDTEAFF,TGTGCCAGCAGTTACATTTACCCTATGGACACTGAAGCTTTCTTT
TRBV28,TRBJ2-7,-,-,CASSWNRDTYTYEQYF,TGTGCCAGCAGCTGGAACCGGGACACCTATACCTACGAGCAGTACTTC
TRBV27,TRBJ2-5,few,TRBD2,CASSSGTSGGETQYF,TGTGCCAGCAGTTCTGGGACTAGCGGGGGAGAGACCCAGTACTTC
TRBV19,TRBJ2-7,-,-,CASSPNQRSSYEQYF,TGTGCCAGTAGTCCGAACCAGAGGAGCTCCTACGAGCAGTACTTC
TRBV10-3,TRBJ1-2,-,TRBD1,CAIRERRDRDNGYTF,TGTGCCATCAGGGAGAGGCGGGACAGGGACAATGGCTACACCTTC
TRBV7-2,TRBJ1-6,-,TRBD1,CASSLALAGQGNSPLHF,TGTGCCAGCAGCTTAGCGTTAGCGGGACAGGGGAATTCACCCCTCCACTTT
TRBV7-2,TRBJ2-3,-,-,CASSLVRSRLDTQYF,TGTGCCAGCAGCTTAGTTCGGAGTAGGTTAGATACGCAGTATTTT
TRBV7-2,TRBJ1-2,-,-,CASSLGSPHF,TGTGCCAGCAGCTTGGGGAGTCCTCACTTC
TRBV2,TRBJ1-2,-,-,CASSGQFYGYTF,TGTGCCAGCAGCGGACAGTTCTATGGCTACACCTTC
TRBV5-4,TRBJ2-1,-,TRBD2,CASSFQTSGGGLDYKEQFF,TGTGCCAGCAGCTTCCAAACTAGCGGGGGGGGCCTTGACTACAAGGAGCAGTTCTTC
TRBV6-1,TRBJ1-6,-,-,CASRGEGGSNSPLHF,TGTGCCAGCAGGGGGGAGGGGGGAAGTAATTCACCCCTCCACTTT
TRBV9,TRBJ1-4,-,-,CASSVGGGARNEKLFF,TGTGCCAGCAGCGTAGGAGGAGGGGCCCGCAATGAAAAACTGTTTTTT
TRBV6-1,TRBJ1-3,-,-,CASSVFIGVSGNTIYF,TGTGCCAGCAGTGTTTTTATAGGGGTCTCTGGAAACACCATATATTTT
TRBV5-4,TRBJ2-2,-,-,CASSPLTGTPNTGELFF,TGTGCCAGCAGCCCCTTAACCGGGACACCGAACACCGGGGAGCTGTTTTTT
TRBV4-3,TRBJ1-1,-,-,CASSQAVGGKLNTEAFF,TGCGCCAGCAGCCAAGCTGTGGGGGGGAAACTGAACACTGAAGCTTTCTTT
TRBV6-4,TRBJ2-1,-,TRBD2,CASSEWLAGDNEQFF,TGTGCCAGCAGTGAATGGCTAGCGGGGGACAATGAGCAGTTCTTC
TRBV27,TRBJ2-1,few,TRBD2,CASSFTSGAYNEQFF,TGTGCCAGCAGTTTCACTAGCGGAGCTTACAATGAGCAGTTCTTC
TRBV5-1,TRBJ2-7,-,-,CASSLDNGISYEQYF,TGCGCCAGCAGCCTAGATAACGGGATTTCCTACGAGCAGTACTTC
TRBV5-4,TRBJ2-7,-,-,CASSLNCSARGGSYEQYF,TGTGCCAGCAGCTTAAACTGCTCTGCGAGGGGGGGATCCTACGAGCAGTACTTC
TRBV29-1,TRBJ2-3,once,-,CSGDSGNTDTQYF,TGCAGCGGGGATAGCGGAAACACAGATACGCAGTATTTT
TRBV11-1,TRBJ1-3,-,TRBD1,CASSLASGQFSSGNTIYF,TGTGCCAGCAGCTTAGCGTCGGGACAGTTTTCCTCTGGAAACACCATATATTTT
TRBV5-6,TRBJ2-5,once,TRBD1,CASSLKQGTDATETQYF,TGTGCCAGCAGCTTGAAGCAGGGGACAGACGCCACGGAGACCCAGTACTTC
TRBV6-1,TRBJ1-2,-,TRBD1,CASQGQLYGYTF,TGTGCCAGCCAGGGACAGCTCTATGGCTACACCTTC
TRBV6-1,TRBJ2-5,-,-,CASSAAQGTQYF,TGTGCCAGCAGTGCCGCTCAGGGGACCCAGTACTTC
TRBV5-1,TRBJ1-2,few,-,CASSLWGPSSDLSSALGYTF,TGCGCCAGCAGCTTGTGGGGGCCGAGCTCGGATTTGAGCTCGGCGTTGGGCTACACCTTC
TRBV7-2,TRBJ2-7,-,TRBD1,CASSPHGAGGHEQYF,TGTGCCAGCAGCCCACATGGGGCAGGGGGCCACGAGCAGTACTTC